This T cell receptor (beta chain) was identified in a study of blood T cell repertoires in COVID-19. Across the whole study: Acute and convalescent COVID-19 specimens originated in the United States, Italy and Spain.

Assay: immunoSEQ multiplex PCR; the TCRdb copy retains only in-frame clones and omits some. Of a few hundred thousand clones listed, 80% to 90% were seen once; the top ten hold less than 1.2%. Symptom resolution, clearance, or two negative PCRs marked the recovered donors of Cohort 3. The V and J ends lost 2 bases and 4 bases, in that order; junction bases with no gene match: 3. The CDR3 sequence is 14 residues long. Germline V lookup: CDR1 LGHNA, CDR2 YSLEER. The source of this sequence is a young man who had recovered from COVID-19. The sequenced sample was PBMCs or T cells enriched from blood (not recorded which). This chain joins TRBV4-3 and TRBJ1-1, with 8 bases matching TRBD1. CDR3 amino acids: CASSQQTGGTEAFF. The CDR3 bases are TGCGCCAGCAGCCAACAAACAGGGGGCACTGAAGCTTTCTTT.